The 32 T cell receptor beta chains listed next were all sequenced from one sample in a study of tissue T cells after allogeneic stem cell transplantation. Profiling relied on immunoSEQ multiplex PCR, and the TCRdb table lists in-frame clones only, not all of them. The profile shows some 6,000 clones, 40% to 60% of them singletons. Described time point: mouse harvest day 14 after allogeneic transplant. Each mouse received 10^7 T-cell-depleted marrow cells plus 10^6 splenic CD5+ T cells by tail vein. The material sequenced was gut tissue. These receptor sequences come from a female BALB/c mouse given C57BL/6 T cells with graft-versus-host disease after an allogeneic hematopoietic cell transplant.

This clone was found a few times. Gene and germline names: mouse. The read comes to an end 1 residue before the CDR3 does, leaving the germline J gene to fill in the end. This chain uses TRBV15 with TRBJ2-1; 10 bases align to TRBD2. The trim removed 3 bases at V and 3 bases at J, leaving 2 bases unmatched. This CDR3 has 15 residues. Per the germline V gene, CDR1 is SGHND and CDR2 is FRSKSL. The CDR3 DNA, read in part, is TGTGCCAGCAGTTTGGACTGGGGGTCCTATGCTGAGCAGTTC. Protein product: CASSLDWGSYAEQF. The CDR3 reads in full as CASSLDWGSYAEQFF.

Notes on this clone: Any gene name here is a mouse gene name. The read ends 1 residue early relative to the CDR3; the germline J gene fills the gap. The chain couples TRBV26 to TRBJ1-6; D is uncertain. TRBJ1-6 is assigned to the ORF class and has an uncertain function. The CDR3 loop spans 13 amino acids. V lost 3 bases and J 2 bases, leaving 2 bases between the germline ends. Germline V CDR1 and CDR2: KGHPV, FQNQEV (reference sequence). CDR3 DNA, as far as it was read: TGTGCCAGCAGTCTCGCCTATAATTCGCCCCTCTAC. Protein product: CASSLAYNSPLY. The whole CDR3 is CASSLAYNSPLYF.

A word on this clone: The gene symbols are mouse symbols. The CDR3 goes on 1 residue after the read ends, and that part is filled in from the germline J gene. The V gene is TRBV20, the J gene TRBJ1-6; TRBD1 is a possible D gene (6 bases). TRBJ1-6 carries the ORF label, with uncertain function. The germline V gene has CDR1 GFQATS and CDR2 STVNSAI. V lost 3 bases and J 2 bases, leaving 8 bases between the germline ends. CDR3 length: 14 residues. This CDR3 is CGASGTPYNSPLYF. Partial CDR3 DNA: TGTGGTGCTAGCGGGACACCCTATAATTCGCCCCTCTAC.

This clone was counted only a few times. The gene symbols are mouse symbols. This chain's CDR3 is CASGGDFFNQDTQYF. CDR3 DNA (partial): TGTGCCAGCGGGGGGGACTTTTTTAACCAAGACACCCAGTAC. The J gene is TRBJ2-5, the V gene TRBV13-2; D may be TRBD2 (6 bases). The read terminates 1 residue before the CDR3 end, so the remaining end is supplied by the germline J gene. The germline gives CDR1 NNHNN, CDR2 SYGAGS (reference sequence). Trimming pared 5 bases from V and 0 bases from J, leaving 13 bases between. The CDR3 consists of 15 residues.

Concerning this clone itself: Gene names refer to mouse genes. The read ends 1 residue before the CDR3 terminus; that terminus is restored from the germline J gene. The chain uses TRBV23 and TRBJ2-4. This CDR3 spans 13 amino acids. From germline, CDR1 is KGHTA and CDR2 FQNQQP. Incomplete CDR3 DNA: TGCTCCAGCAGTCAAATGCGTCAAAACACCTTGTAC. Amino acids: CSSSQMRQNTLY. The CDR3 in its entirety is CSSSQMRQNTLYF.

Regarding this clone: Gene names are the mouse ones. Coverage ceases 1 residue before the CDR3 finishes, and the germline J gene fills in the end. The chain combines TRBV1 with TRBJ1-4; maybe TRBD1 (6 bases). Trimming removed 3 bases from V and 7 bases from J, with 12 bases in between. The length of the CDR3 is 14 residues. The germline V gene has CDR1 NSQYPW and CDR2 LRSPGD (reference sequence). CDR3 amino acids: CTCSAPGVIERLFF. The sequenced CDR3 bases are TGCACCTGCAGTGCGCCAGGGGTGATCGAAAGATTATTT.

This clone was found a few times. Germline and genes: mouse. The CDR3 spells CASSLVTSSAETLYF. The CDR3 DNA, read in part, is TGTGCCAGCAGCTTAGTCACCTCTAGTGCAGAAACGCTGTAT. This sequence joins TRBV3 and TRBJ2-3; D unclear. The read halts 1 residue ahead of the CDR3 end, with the missing end drawn from the germline J gene. Germline V lookup: CDR1 SNHLY, CDR2 FYNGKV (reference sequence). The germline V and J ends were trimmed by 1 base and 0 bases, with 8 bases remaining between them. The CDR3 runs 15 residues. The variable domain in full, with the rest retrieved from reference TRBV3 and TRBJ2-3, is GPKVLQIPSHQIIDMGQMVTLNCDPVSNHLYFYWYKQILGQQMEFLVNFYNGKVMEKSKLFKDQFSVERPDGSYFTLKIQPTALEDSAVYFCASSLVTSSAETLYFGSGTRLTVL.

With regard to this clone: Gene names are the mouse ones. The CDR3 end is not reached by the read, which stops 1 residue before it; the germline J gene fills it in. The rearrangement links TRBV26 to TRBJ1-2; maybe TRBD1 (6 bases). Deletions cut 2 bases from V and 5 bases from J, with 9 bases between. The CDR3 has 13 amino acids. From germline, CDR1 is KGHPV and CDR2 FQNQEV (reference sequence). The part of the CDR3 DNA that was read is TGTGCCAGCAGTCTGGGGGGGGCTTCCGACTACACC. Translation gives CASSLGGASDYT. In full, the CDR3 is CASSLGGASDYTF.

As regards this clone: The germline and genes are mouse ones. Read data end 1 residue before the CDR3 end; the end is taken from the germline J gene. The gene calls are TRBV13-2 and TRBJ2-7, with a tentative D call TRBD2 (6 bases). V was clipped by 3 bases and J by 7 bases, with 11 bases between them. The length of the CDR3 is 12 residues. CDR1 and CDR2 from the germline V gene are NNHNN and SYGAGS (reference sequence). Incomplete CDR3 DNA: TGTGCCAGCGGTGCGACTGGTGGGGAACAGTAC. Translating gives CASGATGGEQY. The complete CDR3 protein is CASGATGGEQYF.

The sample holds a few counts of this clone. Genes here carry mouse names. Read data end 1 residue before the CDR3 end; the end is taken from the germline J gene. V and J are TRBV13-3 and TRBJ2-2; a possible D gene is TRBD1 (5 bases). In germline, CDR1 is NNHDY, CDR2 SYVADS. The CDR3 sequence is 14 residues long. Deletions cut 5 bases from V and 0 bases from J, with 8 bases between. The CDR3 DNA, read in part, is TGTGCCAGCAGGCGAGGGGCAAACACCGGGCAGCTCTAC. Translating it yields CASRRGANTGQLY. The whole CDR3 sequence is CASRRGANTGQLYF. Looking up the rest from reference TRBV13-3 and TRBJ2-2 gives the full variable domain: EAAVTQSPRSKVAVTGGKVTLSCHQTNNHDYMYWYRQDTGHGLRLIHYSYVADSTEKGDIPDGYKASRPSQENFSLILELASLSQTAVYFCASRRGANTGQLYFGEGSKLTVL.

This clone was counted a few times. Each gene name is a mouse one. Read sequence stops 1 residue before the CDR3 end, and the germline J gene provides the missing end. The rearrangement uses TRBV16 and TRBJ2-4; D not resolved. Germline V lookup: CDR1 SGHSA, CDR2 FRNQAP. This CDR3 contains 13 residues. With 0 bases removed from V and 3 bases from J, the gap between germline ends came to 4 bases. The sequenced CDR3 bases are TGTGCAAGCAGCTTAGATGACCAAAACACCTTGTAC. As protein: CASSLDDQNTLY. The whole CDR3 region reads CASSLDDQNTLYF. Full variable domain (remainder filled in from reference TRBV16 and TRBJ2-4): NAGVIQTPRHKVTGKGQEATLWCEPISGHSAVFWYRQTIVQGLEFLTYFRNQAPIDDSGMPKERFSAQMPNQSHSTLKIQSTQPQDSAVYLCASSLDDQNTLYFGAGTRLSVL.

This clone was observed once. Gene names follow the mouse nomenclature. The read falls 1 residue short of the CDR3 end, and the missing part is taken from the germline J gene. The rearrangement uses TRBV13-3 and TRBJ2-2; TRBD2 matches 10 bases. This CDR3 region has 17 residues. V was pared by 0 bases and J by 4 bases, with 6 bases of the junction left unmatched. Germline loops: CDR1 NNHDY, CDR2 SYVADS. CDR3 loop: CASSDGLGGRGTGQLYF. Incomplete CDR3 DNA: TGTGCCAGCAGTGATGGTCTGGGGGGGCGAGGCACCGGGCAGCTCTAC.

About this clone: Gene names and germline refer to mouse. The read halts 1 residue ahead of the CDR3 end, with the missing end drawn from the germline J gene. This chain connects TRBV12-1 to TRBJ2-5; D tentatively fits TRBD1 or TRBD2 (5 bases each). The ends were cut back, 1 base at V and 3 bases at J, with 10 bases in the middle. Germline CDR1 SGHSN, CDR2 HYEKVE. The CDR3 loop spans 14 amino acids. The sequenced part of the CDR3 DNA is TGTGCCAGCTCTCTGGAGGGGCGGCAAGACACCCAGTAC. Protein sequence: CASSLEGRQDTQY. The whole CDR3 region reads CASSLEGRQDTQYF.

With regard to this clone: Mouse gene names and germline throughout. The missing CDR3 end, 1 residue past where the read stops, is filled in from the germline J gene. The chain links TRBV26 to TRBJ1-4; TRBD1 matches at 10 bases. From germline, CDR1 is KGHPV and CDR2 FQNQEV (reference sequence). After removal of 2 bases from V and 7 bases from J, the junction contained 1 base not matched to a gene. CDR3 length: 14 residues. The CDR3: CASSLGDRGERLFF. The DNA read from the CDR3 is TGTGCCAGCAGTCTGGGGGACAGGGGCGAAAGATTATTT. Using reference TRBV26 and TRBJ1-4 for the parts outside the CDR3, the full variable domain is NSKVIQTPRYLVKGQGQKAKMRCIPEKGHPVVFWYQQNKNNEFKFLINFQNQEVLQQIDMTEKRFSAECPSNSPCSLEIQSSEAGDSALYLCASSLGDRGERLFFGHGTKLSVL.

This clone came up a few times. Any gene name here is a mouse gene name. The CDR3 end lies 1 residue beyond the end of the read and is filled in from the germline J gene. The chain links TRBV13-2 to TRBJ2-1; 11 bases align to TRBD2. Germline assignment: CDR1 NNHNN and CDR2 SYGAGS (reference sequence). The CDR3 spans 15 residues. V lost 5 bases, J lost 2 bases, and 3 bases stayed unmatched. CDR3 DNA (partial): TGTGCCAGCGGGACTGGGGGGGGGTACTATGCTGAGCAGTTC. The encoded protein is CASGTGGGYYAEQF. The whole CDR3 protein reads CASGTGGGYYAEQFF.

With regard to this clone: Gene names and germline refer to mouse. Sequencing ends 1 residue short of the CDR3 end; the germline J gene provides the rest. The chain joins TRBV13-3 to TRBJ1-1, with D perhaps TRBD1 (5 bases). This CDR3 region has 12 residues. V was pared by 0 bases and J by 10 bases, with 10 bases between. Germline V gives CDR1 NNHDY, CDR2 SYVADS. The sequenced part of the CDR3 DNA is TGTGCCAGCAGTGATGCAGGCAGGGTAGTCTTC. It specifies CASSDAGRVVF. The full CDR3 sequence reads CASSDAGRVVFF.

Comments on this clone: Gene and germline names: mouse. The read ends 1 residue before the CDR3 terminus; that terminus is restored from the germline J gene. The rearrangement uses TRBV26 and TRBJ1-4; 9 nucleotides align to TRBD1. The CDR3 runs to 14 residues. J lost 7 bases, V lost 2 bases, and 2 bases had no gene match. The V gene's germline CDR1 is KGHPV and CDR2 FQNQEV (reference sequence). CDR3 bases read: TGTGCCAGCAGTCTGAACAGGGGGCCCGAAAGATTATTT. Protein: CASSLNRGPERLF. The full CDR3 protein is CASSLNRGPERLFF.

To note about this clone: A single base separates this from a much larger clone, so it may be a read error. The genes and germline here are from mouse. The read terminates 1 residue before the CDR3 end, so the remaining end is supplied by the germline J gene. The same CDR3 is also encoded by other DNA sequences in this sample. The chain is built from TRBV3 and TRBJ2-7, with 7 bases lining up with TRBD2. The ends lost 6 bases at V and 0 bases at J; junction bases unmatched: 8. The CDR3 consists of 15 residues. Per the germline V gene, CDR1 is SNHLY and CDR2 is FYNGKV (reference sequence). This CDR3 reads CASSHRLGSSYEQYF. The DNA read from the CDR3 is TGTGCCAGCAGTCATCGACTGGGAAGCTCCTATGAACAGTAC.

As regards this clone: Gene and germline names: mouse. The CDR3 is cut off 1 residue early in the read; its end comes from the germline J gene. The rearrangement uses TRBV5 and TRBJ1-2; tentative D call: TRBD1 (6 bases). V gave up 0 bases and J gave up 7 bases, with 9 bases separating them. This CDR3 is built from 13 residues. CDR1 is LGHNA and CDR2 is YNLKQL in the germline V gene (reference sequence). The sequenced CDR3 bases are TGTGCCAGCAGCCAAGATAGGGGGAGCGACTACACC. This encodes CASSQDRGSDYT. The whole CDR3 sequence is CASSQDRGSDYTF.

This clone was counted between two and nine times. Gene names are the mouse ones. The CDR3 goes on 1 residue after the read ends, and that part is filled in from the germline J gene. The chain carries TRBV23 and TRBJ1-1; the listed D gene, TRBD1, was not tested against the DNA. Germline V CDR1 and CDR2: KGHTA, FQNQQP. The CDR3 length is 15 residues. CDR3: CSSSHRDRVGTEVFF. The sequenced CDR3 bases are TGCTCCAGCAGTCACCGGGACAGGGTGGGCACAGAAGTCTTC.

Notes on this clone: The genes are named according to mouse. The CDR3 goes on 1 residue after the read ends, and that part is filled in from the germline J gene. The V call is TRBV13-3, the J call TRBJ1-4; TRBD1 matches 11 bases. The junction had 8 bases not matched to a gene; V was cut back by 9 bases and J by 7 bases. Germline CDR1 NNHDY, CDR2 SYVADS. CDR3 length: 14 amino acids. CDR3 residues: CATSWDRGFERLFF. CDR3 bases read: TGTGCCACCTCGTGGGACAGGGGGTTCGAAAGATTATTT.

As concerns this clone: The germline and genes are mouse ones. The read ends 1 residue early relative to the CDR3; the germline J gene fills the gap. V usage is TRBV26 and J usage is TRBJ2-4; D uncertain. The CDR3 contains 15 residues. Germline CDR1 KGHPV, CDR2 FQNQEV (reference sequence). Trimming cost V 2 bases and J 0 bases, with 9 bases left between them. CDR3: CASSLTSLSQNTLYF. CDR3 bases read: TGTGCCAGCAGTCTGACCAGTCTTAGTCAAAACACCTTGTAC.

With respect to this clone: Gene and germline names: mouse. The sequenced CDR3 bases are TGTGCCAGCGGTGAATGGGGAGCTGAGCAGTTC. Amino acid sequence: CASGEWGAEQF. The whole CDR3 protein reads CASGEWGAEQFF. The V gene is TRBV13-2, the J gene TRBJ2-1; D might be TRBD2 (5 bases). The read ends 1 residue before the CDR3 terminus; that terminus is restored from the germline J gene. Trimming took 2 bases from V and 7 from J, leaving 7 bases between them. The CDR3 loop spans 12 amino acids. CDR1 and CDR2 (germline): NNHNN, SYGAGS (reference sequence).

Sample share makes this clone large. All gene names here are mouse names. Read coverage stops 1 residue before the CDR3 terminus; the germline J gene supplies the remainder. The rearrangement joins TRBV19 to TRBJ2-5; 7 bases are a match to TRBD2. Germline V gene data show CDR1 as FNHDT and CDR2 as SITEND (reference sequence). V lost 5 bases and J lost 0; bases outside the gene matches: 0. The CDR3 loop spans 13 amino acids. The CDR3 DNA, read in part, is TGTGCCAGCAGCTGGGGGAACCAAGACACCCAGTAC. Translated: CASSWGNQDTQY. Given in full, the CDR3 is CASSWGNQDTQYF.

This clone turned up a few times. Gene and germline names: mouse. Sequencing ends 1 residue short of the CDR3 end; the germline J gene provides the rest. The chain carries TRBV26 and TRBJ1-4; the D gene is possibly TRBD1 (5 bases). Germline loops: CDR1 KGHPV, CDR2 FQNQEV (reference sequence). V lost 3 bases to trimming and J lost 6 bases, with 5 bases between them. This CDR3 has 12 residues. CDR3 in amino acids: CASSLQDERLFF. The DNA read from the CDR3 is TGTGCCAGCAGTCTACAGGACGAAAGATTATTT.

This clone was seen only a few times. Gene names follow the mouse nomenclature. The sequence runs out 1 residue before the end of the CDR3; the remainder is reconstructed from the germline J gene. The chain has TRBV2 and TRBJ2-7; 7 bases map to TRBD2. CDR3 length: 14 amino acids. The germline V gene encodes CDR1 LGHNA and CDR2 YSYQKL. J was trimmed by 2 bases and V by 0 bases; bases with no gene match: 1. CDR3: CASSQDGGTYEQYF. CDR3 DNA (partial): TGTGCCAGCAGCCAAGATGGGGGGACCTATGAACAGTAC.

About this clone: Gene names are mouse gene names. The read finishes 1 residue shy of the CDR3 end, and the germline J gene is used to complete it. J is TRBJ2-5 and V is TRBV2, with D possibly called TRBD1 or TRBD2 (7 bases each). The V end was cut by 4 bases, the J end by 1 base, with 9 bases between. The CDR3 consists of 14 residues. Germline lookup yields CDR1 LGHNA and CDR2 YSYQKL. The CDR3 DNA, read in part, is TGTGCCAGCAGCCCAGGGGGGCACCAAGACACCCAGTAC. Its translation: CASSPGGHQDTQY. The full CDR3 protein reads CASSPGGHQDTQYF. Full variable domain (remainder filled in from reference TRBV2 and TRBJ2-5): DPKIIQKPKYLVAVTGSEKILICEQYLGHNAMYWYRQSAKKPLEFMFSYSYQKLMDNQTASSRFQPQSSKKNHLDLQITALKPDDSATYFCASSPGGHQDTQYFGPGTRLLVL.

In the case of this clone: These gene names are mouse names. The CDR3 end falls 1 residue outside the read, so it is completed with the germline J gene. The gene calls are TRBV12-2 and TRBJ1-4, with 7 positions matching TRBD1. Germline lookup yields CDR1 SGHLS and CDR2 HYDKME. After removal of 4 bases from V and 7 bases from J, the junction contained 5 bases not matched to a gene. This CDR3 region has 13 residues. The CDR3 DNA, read in part, is TGTGCCAGCTCCTACGGGACAGCCGAAAGATTATTT. Protein: CASSYGTAERLF. The complete CDR3 protein is CASSYGTAERLFF. The full variable domain, its missing parts supplied by reference TRBV12-2 and TRBJ1-4, is NSGVVQSPRYIIKGKGERSILKCIPISGHLSVAWYQQTQGQELKFFIQHYDKMERDKGNLPSRFSVQQFDDYHSEMNMSALELEDSAVYFCASSYGTAERLFFGHGTKLSVL.

A remark on this clone: Genes here carry mouse names. From the germline J gene comes the end of the CDR3, since the read stops 1 residue before it. The same CDR3 can be traced to other DNA sequences in this sample. This chain links TRBV26 with TRBJ1-1; tentatively, D is TRBD1 (5 bases). This CDR3 has 13 amino acids. The germline V gene encodes CDR1 KGHPV and CDR2 FQNQEV (reference sequence). Between the trimmed V and J ends, which lost 4 bases and 0 bases, there was a span of 6 bases. The chain's CDR3 is CASSPGQNTEVFF. The CDR3 bases that were read are TGTGCCAGCAGTCCGGGACAGAACACAGAAGTCTTC.

On this clone: The listed genes are named as in mouse. The read is 1 residue too short to cover the CDR3 end, so that end is filled in from the germline J gene. The genes are TRBV16 and TRBJ1-2, with D perhaps matching TRBD1 (5 bases). With 3 bases removed from V and 0 bases from J, the gap between germline ends came to 8 bases. The length of the CDR3 is 14 residues. The germline gives CDR1 SGHSA, CDR2 FRNQAP. This CDR3 is CASSFEGANSDYTF. The DNA read from the CDR3 is TGTGCAAGCAGCTTCGAAGGGGCAAACTCCGACTACACC. Using reference TRBV16 and TRBJ1-2 for the parts outside the CDR3, the full variable domain is NAGVIQTPRHKVTGKGQEATLWCEPISGHSAVFWYRQTIVQGLEFLTYFRNQAPIDDSGMPKERFSAQMPNQSHSTLKIQSTQPQDSAVYLCASSFEGANSDYTFGSGTRLLVI.

Concerning this clone: Gene and germline names: mouse. The CDR3 goes on 1 residue after the read ends, and that part is filled in from the germline J gene. The chain links TRBV13-3 to TRBJ1-1, with D maybe TRBD1 (6 bases). V was cut by 2 bases and J by 5 bases, with 7 bases left in between. Germline V lookup: CDR1 NNHDY, CDR2 SYVADS. The CDR3 sequence is 12 residues long. The sequenced CDR3 bases are TGTGCCAGCAGTGAAAGGGGGACAGAAGTCTTC. Translation: CASSERGTEVF. The complete CDR3 reads CASSERGTEVFF.

Concerning this clone: All gene names here are mouse names. The read falls 1 residue short of the CDR3 end, and the missing part is taken from the germline J gene. The J gene is TRBJ2-5, the V gene TRBV29, with D maybe TRBD1 (6 bases). CDR1 and CDR2 (germline): MSHET, SYDVDS. Deletions cut 4 bases from V and 4 bases from J, with 9 bases between. This CDR3 spans 13 amino acids. CDR3 DNA (partial): TGTGCTAGCAGTTCCGGGACAAAAGACACCCAGTAC. Translated, it gives CASSSGTKDTQY. From start to end, the CDR3 is CASSSGTKDTQYF.